This T cell receptor (beta chain) was captured by sequencing in a study of shared clonotypes between healthy human individuals (dated by TCRdb to the early 2020s). Concerning the study at large: The cohort comprised two women and three men aged 18 to 49 years. Per donor, three plates each were used for CD4 naive and CD4 memory, two for CD8 naive, and one for CD8 memory. To estimate repertoire size and how much clonotype sharing occurs between individuals, the study deeply sequenced the blood TCR repertoires of roughly 5 healthy adults. To increase sequencing depth and limit assay-specific biases, TCR repertoire library preparation and sequencing were carried out by different laboratories using diverse techniques. Between about 0.94 and 10 billion PBMCs per donor were obtained by leukapheresis.

Donors were healthy HIV-negative adults with no recently reported acute infections or vaccinations. Every donor was a Caucasian adult residing in Nashville, Tennessee, USA. Magnetic negative selection was used to enrich CD4+ T cells, after which naive cells were positively selected on CD45RA and the negative fraction became the memory subset. Blood was obtained by leukapheresis, after which PBMCs were separated by Ficoll-Histopaque density gradient centrifugation and cryopreserved in liquid nitrogen vapor phase. Analytical flow cytometry was used to check the purity and quantity of each magnetically sorted T cell population. From each sorted fraction, genomic DNA was isolated and quantified by UV absorbance on a Nanodrop 2000c. Using the deep immunoSEQ assay, TCR CDR3 regions were amplified from genomic DNA by multiplex PCR. Extracted genomic DNA from each cell subset was spread evenly across all wells of several immunoSEQ 96-well plates, with each plate serving as a replicate. For sorted subsets, roughly 200 ng of genomic DNA, equivalent to 25,000 to 35,000 T cell genomes, went into each replicate PCR. Purified libraries were measured with a Qubit 3.0 fluorometer, size-checked on a Bioanalyzer 2100, and measured again with the KAPA Library Quantification kit. Every immunoSEQ 96-well plate was sequenced on a dedicated single-read 150-cycle Illumina NextSeq 550 flow cell. Turning to the authors' computational methods: Because the immunoSEQ output included only junctional sequences and no quality scores, the filtering could not be the same as the filtering used for full-length reads. To assign V/J genes and CDR3, sequences were annotated against IMGT germline references using PyIR, a Python wrapper for IgBLAST v1.9. Reads were removed for weak V/J assignments (E-value above 1e-6), missing CDR3, stop codons, out-of-frame junctions, or ambiguous translated residues. V3J clonotypes were defined as sequences sharing the same inferred V gene, J gene, and CDR3 amino acid sequence. To compute the percentage overlap between repertoires, the number of shared unique clonotypes was divided by the size of the smaller repertoire. Richness of each repertoire was evaluated using RTK rarefaction, the Chao1 estimator, and Recon v2.1 estimates of unobserved clonotypes. Generation probabilities were computed with OLGA for all TCRbeta clonotypes obtained by the gDNA method from a few donors. This is the immuneACCESS table as TCRdb keeps it, with only in-frame sequences that have V and J called. A part of the clones is gone; compared with another copy, unresolved V genes explain less than half, and the rest is unexplained. V and J calls and clone size are those listed in that table; D and trimming were worked out from the DNA. This sample has over 1.4 million clones in its table, and roughly 97% of those were observed once. About 1% of the sample rests with the top ten.

As regards this clone: Its antigen is not yet known. No clone much larger than this one lies a single base away; base qualities are absent.

Overall study outcomes, separate from this receptor: Pairwise subsampling led to the expectation that sequencing depth would affect the degree of clonotype sharing among donors. Compared with non-shared clonotypes, the clonotypes found in all four sorted-subset donors had higher generation probabilities. Estimated clonotype richness was generally larger for naive than for memory subsets. Incomplete sequencing was indicated by rarefaction of sorted-subset datasets, despite the large sequencing depth. Because the study included only a small number of donors, the genetic and exposure-history diversity represented was limited. Sampling was restricted to blood, and TCR repertoires in tissue are likely to differ from TCR repertoires in blood. Across several donors, about 5% of naive CD4, roughly 3.3% of naive CD8, roughly 2.2% of memory CD4, and about 0.44% of memory CD8 clonotypes were shared.

Per the germline V gene (reference sequence), PRHDT is the CDR1 and FYEKMQ is the CDR2. Inclusive of the bounding cysteine and phenylalanine, the CDR3 is 21 residues long. Left in the record is the CDR3 DNA by itself, 63 bases read in frame from the first base. Relative to germline, V is 2 bases shorter and J is 0 bases shorter, with 26 bases between their ends. The clonotype comes from a man aged 30 to 39 in good health. Sample: naive CD4+ T cells sorted from blood. The cell subset or site label of this sample denotes: CD45RA+ positively selected. The chain is assembled from TRBV13 and TRBJ2-1, and TRBD2 may be the D gene, going by 6 matching bases. The DNA reads as follows: TGTGCCAGCAGCTTAAATTCCCCTTTTAGCGGAGGCCGGAGCTCCTACAATGAGCAGTTCTTC. Translation gives CASSLNSPFSGGRSSYNEQFF.